This T cell receptor beta chain was documented in a study of shared clonotypes between healthy human individuals. Points on this clone: The target antigen is unknown.

Looked up from germline, CDR1 is MGHRA and CDR2 is YSYEKL. The CDR3 spans 13 residues. The germline V and J ends were trimmed by 4 bases and 4 bases, with 9 bases remaining between them. Some clones are missing from TCRdb's copy, which holds only in-frame ones; the method was immunoSEQ multiplex PCR. The sample shows over a million clones, 75% to 85% of them seen only once. Findings of the study overall: Naive CD4 clonotypes were shared across a handful of donors at around 5.4%.

Study donors comprised healthy, HIV-negative adults devoid of recent acute infection or vaccination. V is TRBV4-1 and J is TRBJ2-3; D unclear. The TCR sequence derives from a man aged 18 to 30 in good health. Some clones in this sample may be carry-over from other donors' samples. Sequenced sample: memory CD4+ T cells from PBMCs. Regarding subset: CD45RA-negative fraction. The CDR3 bases are TGCGCCAGCAGCCGCCAAATGGCAGATACGCAGTATTTT. As protein: CASSRQMADTQYF.